Listed below are T cell receptor beta chains from one sample, sequenced in a study of T cells after yellow fever vaccination. MiXCR was run by TCRdb on the 5' RACE reads, yielding one entry per CDR3 protein. The sample contains 120,000 or so distinct CDR3 sequences, 6.5% to 9% of which appear only once. This specimen consisted of CD4+ T cells sorted from PBMCs, obtained about 49 days after the first yellow fever vaccination. These receptors came from a young man who received the YFV17D yellow fever vaccine. Both conserved end residues are part of each CDR3. The order of the fields is V gene, D gene, J gene, clone size, CDR3 protein, CDR3 DNA. The D gene is left open where the match is weak. Clone size appears in some rows only: once, few, many, or a class for an expanded clone.

V: TRBV18
D: .
J: TRBJ2-3
size: many
CDR3: CASSPPNRGTDTQYF
DNA: TGTGCCAGCTCACCGCCTAATCGGGGCACAGATACGCAGTATTTT

V: TRBV18
D: .
J: TRBJ2-7
size: many
CDR3: CASSPPNRALNEQYF
DNA: TGTGCCAGCTCACCACCGAACAGGGCGCTGAACGAGCAGTACTTC

V: TRBV11-2
D: .
J: TRBJ1-6
size: many
CDR3: CASSLDSAYSPLHF
DNA: TGTGCCAGCAGCTTAGATTCGGCGTATTCACCCCTCCACTTT

V: TRBV18
D: .
J: TRBJ2-3
size: many
CDR3: CASSRTASTDTQYF
DNA: TGTGCCAGCTCTAGGACAGCCTCCACAGATACGCAGTATTTT

V: TRBV18
D: .
J: TRBJ2-5
size: many
CDR3: CASSSGAEETQYF
DNA: TGTGCCAGCTCATCGGGGGCGGAAGAGACCCAGTACTTC

V: TRBV7-6
D: .
J: TRBJ2-7
size: many
CDR3: CGTVWVGYAGQYF
DNA: TGTGGGACCGTGTGGGTGGGTTATGCGGGGCAGTACTTC

V: TRBV5-4
D: TRBD1
J: TRBJ1-2
size: .
CDR3: CASSAGGSYGYTF
DNA: TGTGCCAGCAGCGCAGGGGGAAGCTATGGCTACACCTTC

V: TRBV6-1
D: TRBD2
J: TRBJ2-5
size: many
CDR3: CASSQGLAQETQYF
DNA: TGTGCCAGCAGTCAGGGACTAGCTCAAGAGACCCAGTACTTC

V: TRBV7-2
D: .
J: TRBJ2-5
size: many
CDR3: CASEGGWETQYF
DNA: TGTGCCTCAGAGGGGGGATGGGAGACCCAGTACTTC

V: TRBV24-1
D: .
J: TRBJ1-1
size: many
CDR3: CATTVLGRSNTEAFF
DNA: TGTGCCACCACTGTATTGGGCAGATCGAACACTGAAGCTTTCTTT

V: TRBV7-2
D: TRBD2
J: TRBJ2-3
size: many
CDR3: CASSSPLAGMDTDTQYF
DNA: TGTGCCAGCAGTTCCCCACTAGCGGGCATGGACACAGATACGCAGTATTTT

V: TRBV27
D: .
J: TRBJ2-5
size: many
CDR3: CASSWTFGLETQYF
DNA: TGTGCCAGCAGTTGGACCTTCGGGCTAGAGACCCAGTACTTC

V: TRBV24-1
D: .
J: TRBJ2-2
size: many
CDR3: CATSESGTANTGELFF
DNA: TGTGCCACCAGTGAATCCGGGACCGCGAACACCGGGGAGCTGTTTTTT

V: TRBV7-8
D: .
J: TRBJ2-2
size: many
CDR3: CASRGTTNTGELFF
DNA: TGTGCCAGCAGAGGGACGACGAACACCGGGGAGCTGTTTTTT

V: TRBV9
D: .
J: TRBJ2-2
size: many
CDR3: CASSGLDWGSGELFF
DNA: TGTGCCAGCAGCGGACTCGACTGGGGGAGCGGGGAGCTGTTTTTT

V: TRBV6-2/TRBV6-3
D: .
J: TRBJ2-4
size: many
CDR3: CASSSPSRVGKNIQYF
DNA: TGTGCCAGCAGTTCCCCTAGCAGGGTCGGCAAAAACATTCAGTACTTC

V: TRBV28
D: .
J: TRBJ2-7
size: many
CDR3: CASSLDHGSEQYF
DNA: TGTGCCAGCAGTTTGGACCATGGGAGCGAGCAGTACTTC

V: TRBV12-3/TRBV12-4
D: .
J: TRBJ1-1
size: many
CDR3: CASTNNGNTEAFF
DNA: TGTGCCAGCACCAACAATGGGAACACTGAAGCTTTCTTT

V: TRBV7-2
D: .
J: TRBJ1-2
size: many
CDR3: CASSLGSAYGYTF
DNA: TGTGCCAGCAGCTTAGGCAGTGCCTATGGCTACACCTTC

V: TRBV5-5
D: .
J: TRBJ2-2
size: many
CDR3: CASSLGTASGELFF
DNA: TGTGCCAGCAGCTTGGGGACCGCATCCGGGGAGCTGTTTTTT

V: TRBV10-3
D: .
J: TRBJ2-2
size: many
CDR3: CAISARVSGANTGELFF
DNA: TGTGCCATCAGTGCCCGGGTTTCGGGGGCGAACACCGGGGAGCTGTTTTTT

V: TRBV29-1
D: .
J: TRBJ1-4
size: many
CDR3: CSVVEGREKLFF
DNA: TGCAGCGTTGTAGAGGGGAGGGAAAAACTGTTTTTT

V: TRBV5-5
D: TRBD2
J: TRBJ2-7
size: .
CDR3: CASSVGTSGTLEQYF
DNA: TGTGCCAGCAGCGTCGGGACTAGCGGAACTTTAGAGCAGTACTTC

V: TRBV7-9
D: .
J: TRBJ1-1
size: many
CDR3: CASSPQGVQGAFF
DNA: TGTGCCAGCAGCCCCCAGGGAGTACAGGGAGCTTTCTTT

V: TRBV14
D: .
J: TRBJ2-3
size: many
CDR3: CASSQETERQGSFTDTQYF
DNA: TGTGCCAGCAGCCAAGAAACCGAGCGTCAGGGTTCCTTCACAGATACGCAGTATTTT

V: TRBV5-1
D: TRBD2
J: TRBJ2-1
size: many
CDR3: CASSAGLAVINEQFF
DNA: TGCGCCAGCAGCGCAGGACTAGCTGTAATCAATGAGCAGTTCTTC

V: TRBV20-1
D: .
J: TRBJ1-2
size: many
CDR3: CSASTEVGGYTF
DNA: TGCAGTGCTAGTACAGAAGTTGGGGGCTACACCTTC

V: TRBV7-2
D: .
J: TRBJ2-1
size: many
CDR3: CASSSSSWNEQFF
DNA: TGTGCCAGCAGCTCCTCTAGCTGGAATGAGCAGTTCTTC

V: TRBV7-2
D: TRBD1
J: TRBJ2-2
size: many
CDR3: CASSFRGLGGELFF
DNA: TGTGCCAGCAGCTTTAGGGGGCTGGGCGGGGAGCTGTTTTTT

V: TRBV28
D: TRBD1
J: TRBJ2-1
size: many
CDR3: CASLTGENEQFF
DNA: TGTGCCAGCCTGACAGGGGAGAATGAGCAGTTCTTC

V: TRBV6-5
D: .
J: TRBJ1-1
size: .
CDR3: CASSYWAGPMNTEAFF
DNA: TGTGCCAGCAGTTATTGGGCCGGCCCCATGAACACTGAAGCTTTCTTT

V: TRBV5-5
D: TRBD2
J: TRBJ2-5
size: medium-sized
CDR3: CASSLNSGGAETQYF
DNA: TGTGCCAGCAGCTTGAATAGCGGGGGGGCCGAGACCCAGTACTTC

V: TRBV24-1
D: .
J: TRBJ2-5
size: many
CDR3: CATSDLRETQYF
DNA: TGTGCCACCAGTGATTTGAGGGAGACCCAGTACTTC

V: TRBV7-8
D: TRBD2
J: TRBJ2-5
size: few
CDR3: CASSWEPGRGGETQYF
DNA: TGTGCCAGCAGCTGGGAGCCGGGACGCGGGGGGGAGACCCAGTACTTC

V: TRBV7-8
D: .
J: TRBJ2-3
size: .
CDR3: CASSFVRFASTDTQYF
DNA: TGTGCCAGCAGCTTTGTCCGGTTTGCTAGCACAGATACGCAGTATTTT

V: TRBV5-1
D: TRBD2
J: TRBJ2-5
size: many
CDR3: CASSLSSSGVQETQYF
DNA: TGCGCCAGCAGCTTGTCCAGTAGCGGGGTACAAGAGACCCAGTACTTC

V: TRBV20-1
D: .
J: TRBJ1-1
size: many
CDR3: CSAQGGNTEAFF
DNA: TGCAGTGCTCAAGGTGGTAACACTGAAGCTTTCTTT

V: TRBV20-1
D: TRBD2
J: TRBJ2-5
size: many
CDR3: CSARAGVETQYF
DNA: TGCAGTGCCAGAGCGGGGGTAGAGACCCAGTACTTC

V: TRBV4-1
D: .
J: TRBJ1-3
size: few
CDR3: CASSQDPRNRGRTLDSGNTIYF
DNA: TGCGCCAGCAGCCAAGATCCGAGAAATAGAGGACGGACCCTAGACTCTGGAAACACCATATATTTT

V: TRBV6-5
D: .
J: TRBJ1-3
size: few
CDR3: CASSYGQGPGNTIYF
DNA: TGTGCCAGCAGTTACGGCCAGGGTCCTGGAAACACCATATATTTT

V: TRBV20-1
D: .
J: TRBJ2-1
size: few
CDR3: CSARNILGTHEQFF
DNA: TGCAGTGCTAGAAACATCTTAGGGACCCATGAGCAGTTCTTC

V: TRBV20-1
D: TRBD1
J: TRBJ1-5
size: many
CDR3: CSALQGNQPQHF
DNA: TGCAGTGCTCTACAGGGGAATCAGCCCCAGCATTTT

V: TRBV19
D: .
J: TRBJ1-4
size: .
CDR3: CASSKVPDEKLFF
DNA: TGTGCCAGTAGTAAGGTCCCGGATGAAAAACTGTTTTTT